The clone carrying this T cell receptor beta chain was counted a few times. Antigen: not known. A junction end diverges from the germline sequence, so it may reflect a read error. One entry per CDR3 protein results from TCRdb running MiXCR on the 5' RACE reads. The data contain 250,000 to 300,000 distinct CDR3 sequences, over 15% of them singletons. Germline values: CDR1 SGHTS, CDR2 YDEGEE. The CDR3 is 14 residues long. This sample is drawn from a study of CD8 T cells in ankylosing spondylitis. Broader study findings: Past research had described some motif variants in reactive arthritis synovial fluid and blood.

The chain combines TRBV5-8 with TRBJ2-2; 7 positions match TRBD1. This TCR came from a male donor with ankylosing spondylitis or in good health (not recorded which). Material: blood, either unsorted or a sorted T cell fraction (not recorded which). CDR3 DNA: TGTTCCAGCAGCTCCTACAGGGGCACCGGGGAGCTGTTTTTT. This encodes CSSSSYRGTGELFF.